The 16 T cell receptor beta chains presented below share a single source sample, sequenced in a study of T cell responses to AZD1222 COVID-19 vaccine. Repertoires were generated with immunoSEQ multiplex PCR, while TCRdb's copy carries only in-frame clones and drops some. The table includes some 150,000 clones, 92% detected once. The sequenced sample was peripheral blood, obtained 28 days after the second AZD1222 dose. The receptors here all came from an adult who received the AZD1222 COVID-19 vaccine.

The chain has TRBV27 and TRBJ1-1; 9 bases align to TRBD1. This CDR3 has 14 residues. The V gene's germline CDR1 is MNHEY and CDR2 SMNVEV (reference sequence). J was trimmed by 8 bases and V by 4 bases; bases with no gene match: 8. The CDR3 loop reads CASSSRPDRGEAFF. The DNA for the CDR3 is TGTGCCAGCAGTTCCCGCCCGGACAGGGGAGAAGCTTTCTTT.

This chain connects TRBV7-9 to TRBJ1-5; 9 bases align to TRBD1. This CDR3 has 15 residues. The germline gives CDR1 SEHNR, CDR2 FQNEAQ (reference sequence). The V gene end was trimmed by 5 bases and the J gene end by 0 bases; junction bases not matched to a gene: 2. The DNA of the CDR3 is TGTGCCAGCAGCGGGACAGGGTATAGCAATCAGCCCCAGCATTTT. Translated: CASSGTGYSNQPQHF.

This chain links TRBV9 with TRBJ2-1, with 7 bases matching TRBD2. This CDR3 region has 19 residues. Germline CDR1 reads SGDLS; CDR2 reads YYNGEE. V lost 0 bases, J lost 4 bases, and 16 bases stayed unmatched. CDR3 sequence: CASSVVVNPGASGYNEQFF. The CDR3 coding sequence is TGTGCCAGCAGCGTAGTAGTGAACCCTGGGGCTAGCGGTTACAATGAGCAGTTCTTC.

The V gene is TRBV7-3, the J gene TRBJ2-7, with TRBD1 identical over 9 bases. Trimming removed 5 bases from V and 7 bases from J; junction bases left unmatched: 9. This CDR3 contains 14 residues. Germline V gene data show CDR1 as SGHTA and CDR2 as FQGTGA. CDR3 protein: CASSPGQGHSEQYF. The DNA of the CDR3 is TGTGCCAGCAGCCCGGGACAGGGACACTCAGAGCAGTACTTC.

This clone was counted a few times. CDR3 residues: CASSLESGQSNQPQHF. Here the CDR3 DNA reads TGTGCCAGCAGCTTAGAGTCTGGCCAGAGCAATCAGCCCCAGCATTTT. The chain employs TRBV7-2 and TRBJ1-5, with D unresolved. The germline gives CDR1 SGHTA, CDR2 FQGNSA. The V end lost 1 base, the J end lost 1 base, and 11 bases lay between the germline ends. This CDR3 has 16 amino acids.

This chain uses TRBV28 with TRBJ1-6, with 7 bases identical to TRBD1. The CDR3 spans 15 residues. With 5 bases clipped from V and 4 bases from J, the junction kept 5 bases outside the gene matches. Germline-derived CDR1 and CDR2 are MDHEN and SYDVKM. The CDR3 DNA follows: TGTGCCAGCAGTAGGGACAGCCCTTATAATTCACCCCTCCACTTT. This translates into CASSRDSPYNSPLHF.

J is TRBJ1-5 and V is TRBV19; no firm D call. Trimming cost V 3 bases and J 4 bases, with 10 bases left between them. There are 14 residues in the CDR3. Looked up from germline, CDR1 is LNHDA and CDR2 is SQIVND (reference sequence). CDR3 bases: TGTGCCAGTAGTATCACGGGAGGAAATCAGCCCCAGCATTTT. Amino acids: CASSITGGNQPQHF.

The CDR3 DNA follows: TGTGCCAGCTCACTAACAGGTGACAATGAGCAGTTCTTC. It translates to CASSLTGDNEQFF. The chain recombines TRBV18 with TRBJ2-1; tentatively, D is TRBD1 (5 bases). The V end lost 4 bases, the J end lost 5 bases, and 9 bases lay between the germline ends. The CDR3 extends over 13 amino acids. Germline V lookup: CDR1 KGHSH, CDR2 LQKENI.

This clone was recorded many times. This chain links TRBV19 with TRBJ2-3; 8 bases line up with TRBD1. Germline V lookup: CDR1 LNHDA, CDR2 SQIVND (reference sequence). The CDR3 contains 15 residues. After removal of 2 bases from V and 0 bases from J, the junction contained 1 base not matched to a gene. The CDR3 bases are TGTGCCAGTAGTATAACAGGGGGTAGCACAGATACGCAGTATTTT. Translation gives CASSITGGSTDTQYF.

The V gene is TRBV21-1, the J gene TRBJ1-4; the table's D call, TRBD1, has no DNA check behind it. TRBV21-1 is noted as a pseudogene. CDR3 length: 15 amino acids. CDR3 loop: CASSKLGPPNEKLFF. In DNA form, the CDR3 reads TGTGCCAGCAGCAAACTGGGGCCCCCGAATGAAAAACTGTTTTTT.

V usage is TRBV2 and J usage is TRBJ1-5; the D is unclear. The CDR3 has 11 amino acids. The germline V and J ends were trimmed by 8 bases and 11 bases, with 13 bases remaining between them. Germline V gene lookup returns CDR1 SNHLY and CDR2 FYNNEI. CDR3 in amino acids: CASGYAIAQHF. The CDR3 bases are TGTGCCAGCGGCTACGCTATAGCCCAGCATTTT.

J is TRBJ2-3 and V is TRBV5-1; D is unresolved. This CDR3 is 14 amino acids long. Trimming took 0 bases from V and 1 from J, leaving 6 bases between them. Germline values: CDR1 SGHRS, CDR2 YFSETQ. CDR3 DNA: TGCGCCAGCAGCTTGGTGGCAGGCACAGATACGCAGTATTTT. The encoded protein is CASSLVAGTDTQYF.

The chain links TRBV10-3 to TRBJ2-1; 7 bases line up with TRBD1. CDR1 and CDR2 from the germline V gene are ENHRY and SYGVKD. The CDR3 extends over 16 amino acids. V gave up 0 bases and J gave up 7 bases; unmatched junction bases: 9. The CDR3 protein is CAISESPGQVANEQFF. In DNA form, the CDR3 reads TGTGCCATCAGTGAGTCTCCCGGACAGGTCGCGAATGAGCAGTTCTTC.

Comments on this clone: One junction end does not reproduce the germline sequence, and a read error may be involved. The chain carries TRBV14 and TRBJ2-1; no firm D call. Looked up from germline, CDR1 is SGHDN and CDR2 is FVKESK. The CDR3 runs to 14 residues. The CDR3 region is CASSQGNWGNEQFF. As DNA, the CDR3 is TGTGCCAGCAGTCAAGGGAATTGGGGCAATGAGCAGTTCTTC.

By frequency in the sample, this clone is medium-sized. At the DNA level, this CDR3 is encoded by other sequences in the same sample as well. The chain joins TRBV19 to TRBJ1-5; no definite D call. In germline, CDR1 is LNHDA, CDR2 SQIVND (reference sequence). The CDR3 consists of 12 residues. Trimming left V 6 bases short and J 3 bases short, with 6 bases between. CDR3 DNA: TGTGCCAGTAGGGGCGACAATCAGCCCCAGCATTTT. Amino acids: CASRGDNQPQHF.

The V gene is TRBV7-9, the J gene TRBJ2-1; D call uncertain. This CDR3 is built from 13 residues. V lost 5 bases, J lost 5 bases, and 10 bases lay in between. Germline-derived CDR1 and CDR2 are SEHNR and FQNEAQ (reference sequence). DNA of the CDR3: TGTGCCAGCAGCCCCGGACCAAACAATGAGCAGTTCTTC. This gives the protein CASSPGPNNEQFF.